The entry below describes one TCR beta chain. The data were obtained in a study of blood T cell repertoires in COVID-19. Across the study: Acute-phase and convalescent COVID-19 samples originated in the United States, Italy and Spain. From T cells, B-cell-depleted T cells, or PBMCs came the material, which was cDNA or gDNA.

Per the study methods: How many nucleated cells were present was estimated from reference gene primer amplification. Here immunoSEQ multiplex PCR was the method, and the copy in TCRdb shows in-frame clones only, minus some. D and trimming come from the DNA, and the V and J calls and clone size come from that table. This sample has 100,000 to 150,000 clones, with about 89% found just once. V gave up 5 bases and J gave up 6 bases, with 15 bases separating them. Germline lookup yields CDR1 SGDLS and CDR2 YYNGEE. The CDR3 is 13 amino acids. The sample was peripheral blood. The chain uses TRBV9 and TRBJ2-7; D is unclear. The TCR was taken from a woman aged 55-70 years with acute or convalescent COVID-19. The CDR3 sequence is CASSRSLVSEQYF. CDR3 coding DNA: TGTGCCAGCAGTCGTAGTTTGGTATCCGAGCAGTACTTC.